This T cell receptor beta chain was obtained from a study of T cell responses to AZD1222 COVID-19 vaccine. Study in general: Pooled in the analysis were second doses at about 4 or about 12 weeks.

This CDR3 has 14 residues. Germline V CDR1 and CDR2: SGHDT, YYEEEE. The V end was cut by 4 bases, the J end by 0 bases, with 11 bases between. Study findings and constraints: Reports say nearly half of spike-specific TCRs go after unmutated variant regions. Two doses of AZD1222 preceded a rise in Spike-specific TCR breadth and depth. Spike regions recognized by vaccine-associated CD4 TCRs spanned the protein, led by 160-218 and 743-854.

As concerns this clone: Its matching antigen is unknown.

Sequencing was performed with immunoSEQ multiplex PCR; in TCRdb, only in-frame clones are kept and a portion is missing. The top ten clones hold about 4.7% of a sample with about 150,000 clones, roughly nine tenths of them seen once. This chain links TRBV5-6 with TRBJ2-7; D may be TRBD2 (6 bases). The sequencing here drew on peripheral blood, taken on day 0 of AZD1222 vaccination. This receptor was identified in an adult in good health. CDR3 residues: CASSRWRDSYEQYF. The CDR3 nucleotides are TGTGCCAGCAGCCGCTGGAGGGACTCCTACGAGCAGTACTTC.